The present TCR beta chain was sequenced within a study of blood T cell repertoires in COVID-19. Study context: There were acute and convalescent COVID-19 samples, and they came from the United States, Italy and Spain.

CDR1 MDHEN and CDR2 SYDVKM come from the germline V gene. The CDR3 extends over 14 amino acids. Trimming cost V 6 bases and J 5 bases; bases outside gene matches: 7. Clones were sequenced by immunoSEQ multiplex PCR, and TCRdb holds only the in-frame ones, with some missing. The table lists under 250,000 clones, 84% of them singletons, with over 1.5% in the top ten. Source material: peripheral blood. The chain recombines TRBV28 with TRBJ1-5; TRBD1 aligns across 7 bases. The clonotype comes from a woman aged 40 to 55 who had recovered from COVID-19. The CDR3 spells CASSPTGDHQPQHF. The CDR3 DNA is TGTGCCAGCAGCCCAACAGGGGATCATCAGCCCCAGCATTTT.